A single sample gave rise to the 24 T cell receptor beta chains below, sequenced in a study of blood T cell repertoires in COVID-19. The method was immunoSEQ multiplex PCR; TCRdb's version includes in-frame clones alone and lacks a portion of them. The sample holds about 190,000 clones; about 82% are singletons and the top ten take 4.5% to 6.5%. Material: peripheral blood. These receptors were obtained from a woman aged 25 to 45 with acute or convalescent COVID-19.

J is TRBJ2-1 and V is TRBV25-1, with a tentative D call TRBD2 (5 bases). The CDR3 contains 14 residues. V lost 7 bases to trimming and J lost 3 bases, with 13 bases between them. Germline V lookup: CDR1 MGHDK, CDR2 SYGVNS. CDR3 in DNA: TGTGCCAGCACTCAGACGGGGTTCTACAATGAGCAGTTCTTC. Residues: CASTQTGFYNEQFF.

This rearrangement joins TRBV7-3 to TRBJ2-3, with TRBD2 matching 10 bases. The CDR3 is made up of 15 amino acids. Losses at the gene ends were 5 bases for V and 2 bases for J; bases not matched to a gene: 4. Germline V lookup: CDR1 SGHTA, CDR2 FQGTGA. The CDR3 region is CASSLAGAHTDTQYF. The CDR3 coding sequence is TGTGCCAGCAGCCTAGCGGGGGCGCACACAGATACGCAGTATTTT.

The rearrangement uses TRBV28 and TRBJ2-5; D is perhaps TRBD2 (6 bases). The CDR3 is 15 amino acids. Germline CDR1 MDHEN, CDR2 SYDVKM. V was clipped by 6 bases and J by 3 bases, with 17 bases between them. The CDR3 reads CASSPRRRREETQYF. The CDR3 region has the DNA TGTGCCAGCAGCCCACGGAGGAGGAGGGAAGAGACCCAGTACTTC.

This chain connects TRBV29-1 to TRBJ1-2; D is undetermined. This CDR3 has 13 amino acids. Germline CDR1 SQVTM, CDR2 ANQGSEA. V lost 5 bases to trimming and J lost 4 bases, with 14 bases between them. CDR3 amino acids: CSVPPMGSYGYTF. DNA for the CDR3: TGCAGCGTTCCCCCAATGGGCAGCTATGGCTACACCTTC.

The chain is built from TRBV14 and TRBJ1-6; 7 bases match TRBD1. V gave up 6 bases and J gave up 7 bases; unmatched junction bases: 6. The CDR3 has 14 residues. Germline CDR1 is SGHDN and CDR2 is FVKESK. The CDR3 reads CASSLRGQNSPLHF. The CDR3 nucleotides are TGTGCCAGCAGTCTCCGGGGACAGAATTCACCCCTCCACTTT.

J is TRBJ2-1 and V is TRBV29-1; 7 bases fit TRBD1. The germline V gene has CDR1 SQVTM and CDR2 ANQGSEA. The CDR3 has 15 amino acids. V was clipped by 6 bases and J by 2 bases; unmatched bases: 10. The CDR3 here is CSVSLTGTAYNEQFF. CDR3 bases: TGCAGCGTATCCTTAACCGGGACAGCCTACAATGAGCAGTTCTTC.

The rearrangement uses TRBV7-2 and TRBJ1-3; D ambiguous. The germline gives CDR1 SGHTA, CDR2 FQGNSA. Trimming removed 2 bases from V and 2 bases from J, with 13 bases in between. The CDR3 is 16 residues long. The CDR3: CASSLQPRKTGNTIYF. Written as DNA, the CDR3 is TGTGCCAGCAGCTTACAACCCAGGAAAACTGGAAACACCATATATTTT.

The V gene is TRBV5-1, the J gene TRBJ1-3; D remains ambiguous. Germline CDR1 is SGHRS and CDR2 is YFSETQ. V dropped 0 bases and J dropped 4 bases, with 11 bases sitting between them. The CDR3 is 15 amino acids. The CDR3 spells CASSLATPGGNTIYF. The CDR3 DNA reads as TGCGCCAGCAGCTTGGCCACTCCGGGGGGAAACACCATATATTTT.

The V call is TRBV10-3, the J call TRBJ1-5, with unresolved D. This CDR3 region has 14 residues. The germline V gene has CDR1 ENHRY and CDR2 SYGVKD. V lost 3 bases and J 0 bases, leaving 6 bases between the germline ends. CDR3 residues: CAISDVNSNQPQHF. As DNA, the CDR3 is TGTGCCATCAGTGATGTCAATAGCAATCAGCCCCAGCATTTT.

This rearrangement joins TRBV5-1 to TRBJ1-4; D remains unclear. Germline V gene sequence: CDR1 SGHRS, CDR2 YFSETQ. The CDR3 loop spans 16 amino acids. Trimming removed 1 base from V and 0 bases from J, with 10 bases in between. The CDR3 nucleotides are TGCGCCAGCAGCTTGTTAACGGGTGCAACTAATGAAAAACTGTTTTTT. Translation: CASSLLTGATNEKLFF.

Only one count was recorded for this clone. The chain joins TRBV12-3 or TRBV12-4 to TRBJ2-7; the D is unclear. The CDR3 runs to 12 residues. Trimming stripped 1 base from V and 6 bases from J, with 7 bases between. As DNA, the CDR3 is TGTGCCAGCAGTTTAGGATCGGTCGAGCAGTACTTC. This codes for CASSLGSVEQYF.

The genes are TRBV24-1 and TRBJ1-1; D ambiguous. Germline CDR1 KGHDR, CDR2 SFDVKD. The V and J ends lost 6 bases and 1 base respectively, with 11 bases between them. The CDR3 has 14 amino acids. In nucleotides, the CDR3 is TGTGCCACCAGTTCCGGGAGCTCGAACACTGAAGCTTTCTTT. Its protein is CATSSGSSNTEAFF.

This sequence joins TRBV27 and TRBJ1-1; TRBD1 might be the D (6 bases). There are 13 residues in the CDR3. Per the germline V gene, CDR1 is MNHEY and CDR2 is SMNVEV (reference sequence). Trimming cost V 6 bases and J 5 bases, with 13 bases left between them. In nucleotides, the CDR3 is TGTGCCAGCAGGATGGGGGCGCGGACTGAAGCTTTCTTT. Encoded protein: CASRMGARTEAFF.

V is TRBV5-1 and J is TRBJ2-1; the match to TRBD2 covers 8 bases. Germline CDR1 reads SGHRS; CDR2 reads YFSETQ. The J segment lost 4 bases and the V segment lost 0 bases, leaving 15 bases of the junction unmatched. The CDR3 has 19 residues. This chain's CDR3 is CASSLGFTRGAAIYNEQFF. The CDR3, as DNA: TGCGCCAGCAGCTTGGGTTTTACGCGGGGGGCCGCGATTTACAATGAGCAGTTCTTC.

This clone was counted once. The V gene is TRBV10-3, the J gene TRBJ1-2; 10 bases are a match to TRBD1. CDR1 and CDR2 from the germline V gene are ENHRY and SYGVKD. J was trimmed by 2 bases and V by 6 bases; bases with no gene match: 3. The CDR3 loop spans 14 amino acids. The CDR3 DNA reads as TGTGCCATCAGAGGACAGGGGGAGAACTATGGCTACACCTTC. Its translation: CAIRGQGENYGYTF.

This chain uses TRBV18 with TRBJ1-5, with 8 bases lining up with TRBD1. The CDR3 is 17 amino acids. Germline CDR1 KGHSH, CDR2 LQKENI. Unmatched junction bases numbered 8, after V lost 3 bases and J lost 1 base. The CDR3 is CASSPTQGAMSNQPQHF. CDR3 sequence (DNA): TGTGCCAGCTCACCCACCCAGGGGGCAATGAGCAATCAGCCCCAGCATTTT.

The chain carries TRBV2 and TRBJ2-5, with 12 bases lining up with TRBD1. V was pared by 6 bases and J by 4 bases, with 6 bases of the junction left unmatched. The CDR3 is made up of 15 amino acids. Germline V lookup: CDR1 SNHLY, CDR2 FYNNEI. In DNA form, the CDR3 reads TGTGCCAGCAGCCGGGACAGGGGGCGAGGAGAGACCCAGTACTTC. Encoded protein: CASSRDRGRGETQYF.

This chain connects TRBV10-3 to TRBJ1-1; tentatively, D is TRBD1 (5 bases). CDR1 and CDR2 from the germline V gene are ENHRY and SYGVKD. Trimming shortened V by 7 bases and J by 1 base, and 13 bases separated the two germline ends. The CDR3 is 14 residues long. CDR3 protein: CAITSQVGNTEAFF. CDR3 nucleotides: TGTGCCATCACTTCACAGGTGGGGAACACTGAAGCTTTCTTT.

The chain employs TRBV6-5 and TRBJ1-6, with 7 bases that match TRBD1. Germline V gives CDR1 MNHEY, CDR2 SVGAGI. Germline trimming cut 9 bases from V and 9 bases from J; bases unmatched to any gene: 8. The CDR3 sequence is 13 residues long. The DNA for the CDR3 is TGTGCCAGTCTCGATACAGGGGCTTCACCCCTCCACTTT. Amino acids: CASLDTGASPLHF.

The chain has TRBV12-3 or TRBV12-4 and TRBJ2-5; D gene uncertain. CDR3 length equals 12 residues. Between the trimmed V and J ends, which lost 7 bases and 3 bases, there was a span of 9 bases. The CDR3 here is CASTQGEETQYF. The CDR3, as DNA: TGTGCCAGCACCCAAGGAGAAGAGACCCAGTACTTC.

The rearrangement uses TRBV19 and TRBJ2-7; TRBD1 is a possible D gene (6 bases). Trimming took 7 bases from V and 4 from J, leaving 17 bases between them. The germline V gene has CDR1 LNHDA and CDR2 SQIVND (reference sequence). The CDR3 covers 14 residues. The CDR3 nucleotides are TGTGCCAGTACCGTTCGATTGGGGGCTTACGAGCAGTACTTC. Protein: CASTVRLGAYEQYF.

This clone was counted between two and nine times. A read error may account for a junction end that differs from germline. V usage is TRBV7-7 and J usage is TRBJ2-6; no clear D. Germline values: CDR1 SSHAT, CDR2 FNYEAQ (reference sequence). The CDR3 sequence is 13 residues long. CDR3 residues: CASSLDRANVLTF. The CDR3 DNA sequence: TGTGCTAGCAGCTTAGACAGGGCCAACGTCCTGACTTTC.

The J gene is TRBJ2-1, the V gene TRBV5-1; D is unclear. Germline V gene sequence: CDR1 SGHRS, CDR2 YFSETQ. V was clipped by 0 bases and J by 0 bases, with 4 bases between them. This CDR3 contains 14 residues. The chain's CDR3 is CASSLGSSYNEQFF. CDR3 bases: TGCGCCAGCAGCTTGGGTAGCTCCTACAATGAGCAGTTCTTC.

The chain joins TRBV2 to TRBJ2-7; TRBD1 aligns across 9 bases. The CDR3 contains 13 residues. Per the germline V gene, CDR1 is SNHLY and CDR2 is FYNNEI. V trimming: 6 bases; J trimming: 3 bases; junction bases outside the gene matches: 3. The DNA for the CDR3 is TGTGCCAGCAGGCGGGACAGGGACTACGAGCAGTACTTC. As protein: CASRRDRDYEQYF.